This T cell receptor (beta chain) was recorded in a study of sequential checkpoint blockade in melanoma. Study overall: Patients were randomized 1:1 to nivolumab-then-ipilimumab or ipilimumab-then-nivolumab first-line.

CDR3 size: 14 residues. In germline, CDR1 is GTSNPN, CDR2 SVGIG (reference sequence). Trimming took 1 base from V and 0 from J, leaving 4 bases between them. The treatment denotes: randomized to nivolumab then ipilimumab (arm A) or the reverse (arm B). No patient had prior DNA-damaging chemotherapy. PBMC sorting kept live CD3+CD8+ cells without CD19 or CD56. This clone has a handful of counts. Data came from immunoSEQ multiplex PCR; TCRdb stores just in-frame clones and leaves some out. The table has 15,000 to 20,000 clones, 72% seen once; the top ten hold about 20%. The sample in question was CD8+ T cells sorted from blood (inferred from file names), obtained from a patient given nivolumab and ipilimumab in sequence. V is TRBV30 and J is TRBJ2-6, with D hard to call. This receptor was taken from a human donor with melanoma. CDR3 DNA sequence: TGTGCCTGGAGTGGTAGCTCTGGGGCCAACGTCCTGACTTTC. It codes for CAWSGSSGANVLTF.